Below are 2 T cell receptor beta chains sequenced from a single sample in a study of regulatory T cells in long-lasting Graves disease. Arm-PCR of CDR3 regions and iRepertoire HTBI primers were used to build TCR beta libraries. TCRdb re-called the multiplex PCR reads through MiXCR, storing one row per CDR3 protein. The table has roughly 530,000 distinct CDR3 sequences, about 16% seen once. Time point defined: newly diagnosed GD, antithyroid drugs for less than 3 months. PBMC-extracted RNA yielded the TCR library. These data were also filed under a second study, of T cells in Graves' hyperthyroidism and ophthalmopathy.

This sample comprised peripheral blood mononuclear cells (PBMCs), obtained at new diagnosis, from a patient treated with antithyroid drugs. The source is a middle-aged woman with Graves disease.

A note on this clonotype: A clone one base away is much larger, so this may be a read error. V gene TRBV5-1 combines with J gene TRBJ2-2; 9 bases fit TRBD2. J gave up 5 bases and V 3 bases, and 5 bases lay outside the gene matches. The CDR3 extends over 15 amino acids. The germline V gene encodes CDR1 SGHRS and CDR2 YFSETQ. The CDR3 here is CASSSGTSWTGELFF. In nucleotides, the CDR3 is TGCGCCAGCAGCTCGGGGACTAGCTGGACCGGGGAGCTGTTTTTT.

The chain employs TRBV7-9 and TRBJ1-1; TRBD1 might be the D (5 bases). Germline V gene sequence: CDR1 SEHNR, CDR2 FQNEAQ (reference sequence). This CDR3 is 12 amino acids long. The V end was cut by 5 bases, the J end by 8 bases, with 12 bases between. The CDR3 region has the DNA TGTGCCAGCAGCGCCACCGACAGAGAAGCTTTCTTT. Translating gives CASSATDREAFF.